The subject of this entry is one TCR beta chain. MiXCR was run by TCRdb on the RACE reads, yielding one entry per CDR3 protein. The repertoire holds 65,000 to 95,000 distinct CDR3 sequences, with approximately 6.6% as singletons. Time point of the sample: patch test 2, 6 weeks after DPC sensitization. Treatment denoted: therapeutic diphenylcyclopropenone sensitization with weekly scalp DPC. From germline, CDR1 is SGHRS and CDR2 YFSETQ. With V trimmed by 1 base and J by 1 base, 4 bases remained unmatched. This CDR3 has 15 residues. This sample was included in a study of human T cells and chemical hapten exposure.

Sample: whole blood, taken in connection with sensitization to the hapten diphenylcyclopropenone (DPC). The chain combines TRBV5-1 with TRBJ1-1; the match to TRBD1 covers 7 bases. The TCR comes from a woman aged 25-40 years with alopecia areata. Some clones in this sample may be carry-over from other donors' samples. In DNA form, the CDR3 reads TGCGCCAGCAGCTTGTTCGGGACAGAGAACACTGAAGCTTTCTTT. It is translated as CASSLFGTENTEAFF.